The present entry profiles one TCR beta chain with its context. Its antigen is not known. The V segment lost 1 base and the J segment 0 bases; nucleotides outside the gene matches: 5. Germline loops: CDR1 SGHAT, CDR2 FQNNGV. This CDR3 has 18 amino acids. TCRdb reprocessed the 5' RACE reads with MiXCR, giving one entry per CDR3 protein. In the table there are a few hundred thousand distinct CDR3 sequences, 8.7% of which are singletons. The sample is drawn from a study of T cells after yellow fever vaccination. On the study more broadly: When fractions had low cell numbers, they were prepared with SMART-Seq v4 Ultra Low Input. Study outcomes and limitations: A limited proportion of clonotypes was detected within both the CD4 and CD8 compartments.

V is TRBV11-2 and J is TRBJ2-1, with TRBD1 matching over 11 bases. The sequence was collected from a man aged 18 to 29 who received the YFV17D yellow fever vaccine. The sequencing used PBMCs, collected on the day of the first yellow fever vaccination. This chain's CDR3 is CASSLGDRGVSSYNEQFF. The CDR3 nucleotides read TGTGCCAGCAGCTTAGGGGACAGGGGGGTGAGCTCCTACAATGAGCAGTTCTTC.